These 22 T cell receptor beta chains came from one sample sequenced in a study of cytomegalovirus exposure and HLA in healthy donors. The study ran its PCR with 60 Vbeta and 13 Jbeta primers. The assay was immunoSEQ multiplex PCR, and TCRdb's table has in-frame clones only and misses some. The sample holds roughly 20,000 clones; more than 80% are singletons and the top ten take about a fifth. The sample was PBMCs. The receptors originated from a human donor in good health.

J is TRBJ2-7 and V is TRBV11-1, with D uncertain. Germline-derived CDR1 and CDR2 are SGHAT and FQDESV (reference sequence). V was clipped by 7 bases and J by 3 bases, with 19 bases between them. The CDR3 runs 15 residues. The CDR3: CASTLPGNSFYEQYF. CDR3 nucleotides: TGTGCCAGCACCCTACCCGGCAACAGTTTCTACGAGCAGTACTTC. The full variable domain, in which reference TRBV11-1 and TRBJ2-7 provide the parts outside the CDR3, is EAEVAQSPRYKITEKSQAVAFWCDPISGHATLYWYRQILGQGPELLVQFQDESVVDDSQLPKDRFSAERLKGVDSTLKIQPAELGDSAMYLCASTLPGNSFYEQYFGPGTRLTVT.

The gene calls are TRBV15 and TRBJ1-1; the match to TRBD1 covers 9 bases. Losses at the gene ends were 7 bases for V and 2 bases for J; bases not matched to a gene: 5. Germline V gives CDR1 LNHNV, CDR2 YYDKDF (reference sequence). This CDR3 region has 14 residues. The CDR3 protein is CATKRDRVNTEAFF. The CDR3 nucleotides read TGTGCCACCAAGCGGGACAGGGTTAACACTGAAGCTTTCTTT.

J is TRBJ2-7 and V is TRBV2, with TRBD2 matching over 7 bases. The CDR3 has 14 amino acids. The germline V gene encodes CDR1 SNHLY and CDR2 FYNNEI. Trimming cost V 6 bases and J 3 bases; bases outside gene matches: 8. CDR3: CASSRDGGIYEQYF. The CDR3, as DNA: TGTGCCAGCAGCCGGGACGGGGGGATCTACGAGCAGTACTTC.

The chain couples TRBV15 to TRBJ2-3; D is uncertain. The V gene lost 0 bases and the J gene lost 4 bases, with 11 bases spanning the gap. CDR1 is LNHNV and CDR2 is YYDKDF in the germline V gene (reference sequence). The CDR3 contains 15 residues. CDR3 sequence reads: CATSRDPEFSDTQYF. The DNA for the CDR3 is TGTGCCACCAGCAGAGATCCGGAGTTCTCAGATACGCAGTATTTT. The variable domain in full, completed from reference TRBV15 and TRBJ2-3, reads DAMVIQNPRYQVTQFGKPVTLSCSQTLNHNVMYWYQQKSSQAPKLLFHYYDKDFNNEADTPDNFQSRRPNTSFCFLDIRSPGLGDTAMYLCATSRDPEFSDTQYFGPGTRLTVL.

V is TRBV4-3 and J is TRBJ2-2; D not resolved. Trimming stripped 3 bases from V and 3 bases from J, with 2 bases between. The CDR3 loop spans 12 amino acids. Germline V gene data show CDR1 as LGHNA and CDR2 as YSLEER. This CDR3 reads CASSHYTGELFF. In DNA, the CDR3 is TGCGCCAGCAGCCACTACACCGGGGAGCTGTTTTTT.

The chain uses TRBV6-1 and TRBJ2-7, with a possible D match to TRBD2 (7 bases). The V end lost 4 bases, the J end lost 6 bases, and 19 bases lay between the germline ends. The CDR3 totals 15 residues. The germline V gene encodes CDR1 MNHNS and CDR2 SASEGT. The CDR3 DNA follows: TGTGCCAGCAGTGGGGGGGGACATATACTGGGCGAGCAGTACTTC. Translated, it gives CASSGGGHILGEQYF.

V is TRBV6-6 and J is TRBJ2-2; TRBD2 aligns across 8 bases. Per the germline V gene, CDR1 is MNHNY and CDR2 is SVGAGI (reference sequence). This CDR3 is 16 amino acids long. V shed 5 bases and J 6 bases; nucleotides not matched to a gene: 11. This chain's CDR3 is CASSPRAGRGPGELFF. The CDR3 DNA sequence: TGTGCCAGCAGTCCCCGGGCCGGGAGGGGTCCCGGGGAGCTGTTTTTT.

This chain uses TRBV5-5 with TRBJ2-5; 11 nucleotides line up with TRBD2. With V trimmed by 3 bases and J by 6 bases, 4 bases remained unmatched. The germline V gene encodes CDR1 SGHKS and CDR2 YYEKEE (reference sequence). The CDR3 is 14 amino acids. The DNA of the CDR3 is TGTGCCAGCAGCTCTAGCGGGGGGCCTCAGACCCAGTACTTC. Encoded protein: CASSSSGGPQTQYF. Using reference TRBV5-5 and TRBJ2-5 for the parts outside the CDR3, the full variable domain is DAGVTQSPTHLIKTRGQQVTLRCSPISGHKSVSWYQQVLGQGPQFIFQYYEKEERGRGNFPDRFSARQFPNYSSELNVNALLLGDSALYLCASSSSGGPQTQYFGPGTRLLVL.

This clone was seen only a few times. This chain connects TRBV6-5 to TRBJ1-1; 8 nucleotides align to TRBD1. CDR1 is MNHEY and CDR2 is SVGAGI in the germline V gene. V was clipped by 2 bases and J by 2 bases; unmatched bases: 7. CDR3 size: 16 residues. CDR3 sequence (DNA): TGTGCCAGCAGTTACGCCGGGACAGGTCTTAACACTGAAGCTTTCTTT. Its translation is CASSYAGTGLNTEAFF.

By proportion, this clone is medium-sized. The rearrangement uses TRBV28 and TRBJ2-7, with D tentatively TRBD2 (5 bases). CDR1 and CDR2 (germline): MDHEN, SYDVKM. The CDR3 is made up of 14 amino acids. Trimming stripped 2 bases from V and 2 bases from J, with 10 bases between. The CDR3 spells CASSLVAGPYEQYF. The CDR3 DNA is TGTGCCAGCAGTTTAGTTGCGGGCCCCTACGAGCAGTACTTC. The full variable domain, completed using reference TRBV28 and TRBJ2-7, is DVKVTQSSRYLVKRTGEKVFLECVQDMDHENMFWYRQDPGLGLRLIYFSYDVKMKEKGDIPEGYSVSREKKERFSLILESASTNQTSMYLCASSLVAGPYEQYFGPGTRLTVT.

The V gene is TRBV13, the J gene TRBJ2-7; TRBD2 matches 9 bases. The trim removed 1 base at V and 3 bases at J, leaving 4 bases unmatched. CDR1 is PRHDT and CDR2 is FYEKMQ in the germline V gene (reference sequence). The CDR3 consists of 15 residues. The CDR3, as DNA: TGTGCCAGCAGCTTAGCTCCTAGCGGGGTCTACGAGCAGTACTTC. Its protein product is CASSLAPSGVYEQYF.

The chain is built from TRBV18 and TRBJ2-3, with 13 bases identical to TRBD2. The germline V gene encodes CDR1 KGHSH and CDR2 LQKENI. This CDR3 comprises 18 residues. With 6 bases clipped from V and 1 base from J, the junction kept 10 bases outside the gene matches. CDR3 nucleotide sequence: TGTGCCAGCTCCGTGACTAGCGGGGGGCCGACAGGCACAGATACGCAGTATTTT. Its protein product is CASSVTSGGPTGTDTQYF.

The chain has TRBV5-6 and TRBJ1-2; possibly TRBD1 for D (6 bases). CDR1 SGHDT and CDR2 YYEEEE come from the germline V gene. This CDR3 has 13 residues. V lost 4 bases to trimming and J lost 5 bases, with 12 bases between them. The DNA for the CDR3 is TGTGCCAGCAGCCTGGACAGAGAATATGGCTACACCTTC. Its translation is CASSLDREYGYTF.

This chain's CDR3 is CASSYPEWGAGGPEGRSYNEQFF. CDR3 sequence (DNA): TGTGCCAGCAGTTACCCCGAGTGGGGAGCGGGAGGGCCCGAGGGTCGGTCCTACAATGAGCAGTTCTTC. The genes are TRBV28 and TRBJ2-1; 10 bases are shared with TRBD2. Germline CDR1 and CDR2: MDHEN and SYDVKM. V lost 4 bases to trimming and J lost 1 base; unmatched junction nucleotides: 25. The CDR3 is made up of 23 amino acids. Variable domain in full (rest from reference TRBV28 and TRBJ2-1): DVKVTQSSRYLVKRTGEKVFLECVQDMDHENMFWYRQDPGLGLRLIYFSYDVKMKEKGDIPEGYSVSREKKERFSLILESASTNQTSMYLCASSYPEWGAGGPEGRSYNEQFFGPGTRLTVL.

The rearrangement links TRBV7-7 to TRBJ1-1; D gene ambiguous. In germline, CDR1 is SSHAT, CDR2 FNYEAQ (reference sequence). CDR3 length equals 13 residues. Trimming left V 4 bases short and J 2 bases short, with 8 bases between. The CDR3 DNA is TGTGCCAGCAGCTCCGGACTAAACACTGAAGCTTTCTTT. Translated: CASSSGLNTEAFF.

This clone was counted a single time. This sequence joins TRBV2 and TRBJ2-3, with TRBD2 matching 10 bases. There are 15 residues in the CDR3. Trimming at V came to 5 bases and at J to 4 bases, leaving 6 bases not matched to a gene. Germline assignment: CDR1 SNHLY and CDR2 FYNNEI. The DNA for the CDR3 is TGTGCCAGCAGTATTAGCGGGGGGCACGCAGATACGCAGTATTTT. Its protein is CASSISGGHADTQYF. Full variable domain (outside the CDR3, taken from reference TRBV2 and TRBJ2-3): EPEVTQTPSHQVTQMGQEVILRCVPISNHLYFYWYRQILGQKVEFLVSFYNNEISEKSEIFDDQFSVERPDGSNFTLKIRSTKLEDSAMYFCASSISGGHADTQYFGPGTRLTVL.

This rearrangement joins TRBV5-6 to TRBJ2-5; D remains ambiguous. CDR3 length: 16 residues. In germline, CDR1 is SGHDT, CDR2 YYEEEE. The germline V and J ends were trimmed by 2 bases and 2 bases, with 16 bases remaining between them. CDR3 loop: CASSLEKYVLQETQYF. CDR3 sequence (DNA): TGTGCCAGCAGCTTAGAAAAATACGTACTACAAGAGACCCAGTACTTC.

The chain employs TRBV11-2 and TRBJ2-7; 15 positions agree with TRBD2. Germline V gives CDR1 SGHAT, CDR2 FQNNGV. This CDR3 has 15 amino acids. Trimming took 4 bases from V and 6 from J; bases not matched to a gene: 4. The CDR3 bases are TGTGCCAGCAGCTCCGGGACTAGCGGGAGGCTCGAGCAGTACTTC. Encoded protein: CASSSGTSGRLEQYF.

A single count supports this clone. The chain couples TRBV19 to TRBJ1-4; tentative D call: TRBD1 (5 bases). The CDR3 sequence is 16 residues long. CDR1 and CDR2 from the germline V gene are LNHDA and SQIVND (reference sequence). Deletions cut 6 bases from V and 0 bases from J, with 14 bases between. The CDR3 is CASSKTRGATNEKLFF. CDR3 nucleotides: TGTGCCAGTAGCAAAACGCGGGGGGCAACTAATGAAAAACTGTTTTTT. The complete variable domain, with remaining parts taken from reference TRBV19 and TRBJ1-4, reads DGGITQSPKYLFRKEGQNVTLSCEQNLNHDAMYWYRQDPGQGLRLIYYSQIVNDFQKGDIAEGYSVSREKKESFPLTVTSAQKNPTAFYLCASSKTRGATNEKLFFGSGTQLSVL.

The V call is TRBV6-6, the J call TRBJ1-1; 8 bases match TRBD1. The CDR3 extends over 12 amino acids. CDR1 is MNHNY, CDR2 SVGAGI, per germline (reference sequence). V gave up 8 bases and J gave up 8 bases; unmatched junction bases: 7. In DNA, the CDR3 is TGTGCCAGCCACTTTGGACAGGGAGAAGCTTTCTTT. Encoded protein: CASHFGQGEAFF.

The V call is TRBV27, the J call TRBJ2-7; D might be TRBD1 (5 bases). CDR1 and CDR2 (germline): MNHEY, SMNVEV (reference sequence). CDR3 size: 14 residues. V was trimmed by 7 bases and J by 4 bases, leaving 17 bases between them. The CDR3 DNA sequence: TGTGCCAGCAAAGTCGCAGGGCGGTTATACGAGCAGTACTTC. Amino acids: CASKVAGRLYEQYF.

The gene calls are TRBV5-1 and TRBJ1-3; D is ambiguous. Trimming took 1 base from V and 2 from J, leaving 13 bases between them. This CDR3 is built from 16 residues. Germline CDR1 SGHRS, CDR2 YFSETQ. The CDR3 DNA reads TGCGCCAGCAGCTTGATTACGGGAACTACTGGAAACACCATATATTTT. This codes for CASSLITGTTGNTIYF.